One sample yielded the 24 T cell receptor beta chains listed below, sequenced in a study of chemoradiotherapy in HPV16-positive cancers. Some clones are missing from TCRdb's copy, which holds only in-frame ones; the method was immunoSEQ multiplex PCR. The sample carries approximately 11,000 clones, 74% recorded once. Sample acquisition took place from a patient who underwent chemoradiotherapy. These receptors were obtained from a human donor with HPV-associated anogenital cancer.

The chain joins TRBV10-3 to TRBJ1-1; D not resolved. Deletions cut 1 base from V and 3 bases from J, with 15 bases between. Germline V gives CDR1 ENHRY, CDR2 SYGVKD. The CDR3 runs to 16 residues. The DNA for the CDR3 is TGTGCCATCAGTGAGTTTAGAGAGGGCGCGTACACTGAAGCTTTCTTT. Its protein is CAISEFREGAYTEAFF.

This sequence joins TRBV9 and TRBJ2-5, with TRBD2 matching 9 bases. The germline V gene encodes CDR1 SGDLS and CDR2 YYNGEE. V gave up 2 bases and J gave up 2 bases; unmatched junction bases: 4. The CDR3 runs to 15 residues. The CDR3 here is CASSVAGGLQETQYF. CDR3 nucleotide sequence: TGTGCCAGCAGCGTTGCGGGGGGGCTTCAAGAGACCCAGTACTTC. Complete variable domain (other parts from reference TRBV9 and TRBJ2-5): DSGVTQTPKHLITATGQRVTLRCSPRSGDLSVYWYQQSLDQGLQFLIQYYNGEERAKGNILERFSAQQFPDLHSELNLSSLELGDSALYFCASSVAGGLQETQYFGPGTRLLVL.

The chain couples TRBV6-1 to TRBJ2-7, with D unclear. The germline CDR1 and CDR2 sequences are MNHNS and SASEGT. This CDR3 is 13 amino acids long. V lost 1 base to trimming and J lost 2 bases, with 6 bases between them. The CDR3 loop reads CASSEGQPYEQYV. In nucleotides, the CDR3 is TGTGCCAGCAGTGAAGGGCAGCCCTACGAGCAGTACGTC.

This chain links TRBV7-2 with TRBJ1-5; 7 bases fit TRBD1. This CDR3 region has 15 residues. Looked up from germline, CDR1 is SGHTA and CDR2 is FQGNSA. After removal of 5 bases from V and 2 bases from J, the junction contained 6 bases not matched to a gene. The CDR3 sequence: CASSHDRVGNQPQHF. The CDR3 nucleotides read TGTGCCAGCAGCCACGACAGGGTTGGCAATCAGCCCCAGCATTTT.

This clone was counted between two and nine times. The V gene is TRBV7-2, the J gene TRBJ2-1, with D perhaps matching TRBD2 (5 bases). Trimming took 4 bases from V and 7 from J, leaving 17 bases between them. Per the germline V gene, CDR1 is SGHTA and CDR2 is FQGNSA. The CDR3 runs 15 residues. The CDR3 loop is CASSSPTGGGNEQFF. The CDR3 region has the DNA TGTGCCAGCAGCTCCCCAACGGGTGGAGGAAATGAGCAGTTCTTC.

This clone has only a few counts. This rearrangement joins TRBV11-2 to TRBJ1-2; D remains unclear. Looked up from germline, CDR1 is SGHAT and CDR2 is FQNNGV. Trimming stripped 0 bases from V and 6 bases from J, with 11 bases between. The CDR3 has 14 amino acids. CDR3 bases: TGTGCCAGCAGCTTAGATCGGAGTGTGAATGGCTACACCTTC. Encoded protein: CASSLDRSVNGYTF.

This sequence joins TRBV6-1 and TRBJ2-2; D is unresolved. This CDR3 region has 14 residues. Germline V lookup: CDR1 MNHNS, CDR2 SASEGT. V was clipped by 6 bases and J by 1 base, with 9 bases between them. This CDR3 is CASRNQGNTGELFF. Here the CDR3 DNA reads TGTGCCAGCAGAAATCAAGGGAACACCGGGGAGCTGTTTTTT.

CDR3 sequence (DNA): TGTGCCAGCAGCTTAGGGGGGACAGGGGAGACTGAAGCTTTCTTT. This codes for CASSLGGTGETEAFF. The chain combines TRBV7-8 with TRBJ1-1; TRBD1 aligns across 10 bases. The germline CDR1 and CDR2 sequences are SGHVS and FQNEAQ. V was pared by 1 base and J by 5 bases, with 4 bases of the junction left unmatched. The CDR3 spans 15 residues.

In this sample, this clone turned up a few times. The chain links TRBV27 to TRBJ1-2; maybe TRBD1 (6 bases). This CDR3 has 15 residues. In germline, CDR1 is MNHEY, CDR2 SMNVEV (reference sequence). With 5 bases removed from V and 4 bases from J, the gap between germline ends came to 17 bases. In nucleotides, the CDR3 is TGTGCCAGCAGTCCCCGGACAGTCCTACCCTATGGCTACACCTTC. This codes for CASSPRTVLPYGYTF.

The rearrangement uses TRBV9 and TRBJ2-2, with D tentatively TRBD1 or TRBD2 (5 bases each). The CDR3 has 13 amino acids. Germline values: CDR1 SGDLS, CDR2 YYNGEE. V was shortened by 10 bases and J by 5 bases, with 15 bases between the two germline ends. The CDR3 protein is CAPRGEGTGELFF. The CDR3 DNA is TGTGCCCCACGAGGGGAAGGGACCGGGGAGCTGTTTTTT.

The chain has TRBV18 and TRBJ2-3; D is unclear. The ends were cut back, 6 bases at V and 6 bases at J, with 13 bases in the middle. Germline values: CDR1 KGHSH, CDR2 LQKENI. The CDR3 length is 13 residues. DNA of the CDR3: TGTGCCAGCTCCCCGGTAAACACGGATACGCAGTATTTT. Its translation: CASSPVNTDTQYF.

V and J are TRBV19 and TRBJ2-2; no clear D. The CDR3 totals 16 residues. Looked up from germline, CDR1 is LNHDA and CDR2 is SQIVND (reference sequence). V lost 5 bases and J lost 3, with 16 bases in between. The CDR3 here is CASSGLGQAYTGELFF. As DNA, the CDR3 is TGTGCCAGTAGTGGCCTCGGGCAGGCGTACACCGGGGAGCTGTTTTTT.

The CDR3 nucleotides are TGTGCCACTAGCGGCCCTACCTACGAGCAGTACTTC. It yields the protein CATSGPTYEQYF. The genes are TRBV27 and TRBJ2-7; 7 bases map to TRBD2. This CDR3 contains 12 residues. J lost 2 bases, V lost 10 bases, and 5 bases had no gene match. Germline V gene sequence: CDR1 MNHEY, CDR2 SMNVEV (reference sequence).

The chain uses TRBV6-6 and TRBJ1-1; no clear D. The germline gives CDR1 MNHNY, CDR2 SVGAGI (reference sequence). V lost 5 bases to trimming and J lost 4 bases, with 8 bases between them. There are 12 residues in the CDR3. CDR3: CASSLHGTEAFF. The CDR3 coding sequence is TGTGCCAGCAGTCTCCATGGCACTGAAGCTTTCTTT.

This clone appeared a few times. This chain connects TRBV15 to TRBJ2-6; 9 nucleotides align to TRBD2. The CDR3 covers 23 residues. In germline, CDR1 is LNHNV, CDR2 YYDKDF (reference sequence). The trim removed 5 bases at V and 0 bases at J, leaving 23 bases unmatched. The CDR3 loop reads CATSSQSYLAGLPPSSGANVLTF. CDR3 nucleotide sequence: TGTGCCACCAGCTCCCAGTCGTATCTAGCGGGGTTACCCCCAAGCTCTGGGGCCAACGTCCTGACTTTC.

The rearrangement joins TRBV5-6 to TRBJ2-1; 8 nucleotides align to TRBD2. The ends lost 3 bases at V and 9 bases at J; junction bases unmatched: 11. CDR3 length: 15 residues. Germline V CDR1 and CDR2: SGHDT, YYEEEE. The CDR3 region has the DNA TGTGCCAGCAGCTCCCGCGGGAGGAGTAGAGGTGAGCAGTTCTTC. Its protein is CASSSRGRSRGEQFF.

The chain is built from TRBV7-9 and TRBJ1-2; tentatively, D is TRBD1 (6 bases). The CDR3 extends over 18 amino acids. Trimming took 5 bases from V and 4 from J, leaving 26 bases between them. Germline V gives CDR1 SEHNR, CDR2 FQNEAQ (reference sequence). The CDR3: CASSLGGTGQTRGYGYTF. The DNA of the CDR3 is TGTGCCAGCAGCCTAGGTGGGACGGGACAAACGAGGGGCTATGGCTACACCTTC.

The chain uses TRBV7-3 and TRBJ1-1, with unresolved D. This CDR3 comprises 14 residues. Trimming took off 1 base at V and 1 base at J, with 7 bases between the two ends. Germline V CDR1 and CDR2: SGHTA, FQGTGA. The CDR3 here is CASSLSESNTEAFF. Here the CDR3 DNA reads TGTGCCAGCAGCTTAAGCGAATCGAACACTGAAGCTTTCTTT.

The rearrangement uses TRBV7-3 and TRBJ2-5, with D hard to call. CDR3 length: 15 residues. The V end lost 2 bases, the J end lost 4 bases, and 14 bases lay between the germline ends. Germline V CDR1 and CDR2: SGHTA, FQGTGA. The CDR3 here is CASSLGTHKGETQYF. DNA of the CDR3: TGTGCCAGCAGCTTAGGCACCCACAAGGGAGAGACCCAGTACTTC.

J is TRBJ2-5 and V is TRBV11-3; 10 bases are a match to TRBD1. The CDR3 totals 18 residues. J was trimmed by 2 bases and V by 2 bases; bases with no gene match: 11. Per germline, CDR1 SGHNT and CDR2 YENEEA. The CDR3 bases are TGTGCCAGCAGCTTATCCCCCCCGGGACAGGGGCCGCAAGAGACCCAGTACTTC. It specifies CASSLSPPGQGPQETQYF.

The rearrangement joins TRBV28 to TRBJ2-7; D ambiguous. V lost 6 bases, J lost 5 bases, and 14 bases lay in between. This CDR3 has 13 amino acids. CDR1 is MDHEN and CDR2 is SYDVKM in the germline V gene. In DNA, the CDR3 is TGTGCCAGCAGGTTCTCTGGACGTGACGAGCAGTACTTC. Amino acid sequence: CASRFSGRDEQYF.

The chain carries TRBV4-3 and TRBJ1-2, with a tentative D call TRBD1 (6 bases). The CDR3 contains 12 residues. With 0 bases removed from V and 8 bases from J, the gap between germline ends came to 7 bases. CDR1 LGHNA and CDR2 YSLEER come from the germline V gene. The CDR3 sequence is CASSQEGTGYTF. CDR3 in DNA: TGCGCCAGCAGCCAAGAGGGGACAGGCTACACCTTC.

The genes are TRBV18 and TRBJ2-7; D not certain. Trimming pared 3 bases from V and 6 bases from J, leaving 12 bases between. The CDR3 length is 13 residues. Germline CDR1 is KGHSH and CDR2 is LQKENI. The CDR3 DNA is TGTGCCAGCTCACCTGACTCCCTCCTCGAGCAGTACTTC. Encoded protein: CASSPDSLLEQYF.

The V and J genes are TRBV12-2 and TRBJ2-3; the D segment call TRBD2 is taken from the table without a DNA check. TRBV12-2 is listed as a pseudogene. CDR3 length equals 18 residues. The CDR3 loop reads CASRWVLRERGYTDTQYF. The CDR3 coding sequence is TGTGCAAGTCGCTGGGTCTTGCGGGAGCGGGGATACACAGATACGCAGTATTTT.